A single sample gave rise to the 19 T cell receptor beta chains below, sequenced in a study of blood T cell repertoires in COVID-19. The data were produced by immunoSEQ multiplex PCR, yet TCRdb's version contains in-frame clones alone and is incomplete. The sample has fewer than 200,000 clones, 80% seen once. The sequencing sample was made of peripheral blood. These receptors were collected from a man aged 65 to 85 with active or convalescent COVID-19.

There are a few counts of this clone. The chain recombines TRBV6-5 with TRBJ2-7; TRBD1 matches at 7 bases. V dropped 4 bases and J dropped 5; count of bases not matched to a gene: 11. The CDR3 runs to 15 residues. CDR1 and CDR2 (germline): MNHEY, SVGAGI. The DNA of the CDR3 is TGTGCCAGCAGTTTTCGTGTCGGACAGGATAACGAGCAGTACTTC. Amino acids: CASSFRVGQDNEQYF.

This clone was observed a single time. The chain carries TRBV18 and TRBJ1-2; TRBD1 might be the D (5 bases). The germline CDR1 and CDR2 sequences are KGHSH and LQKENI. The CDR3 covers 13 residues. Trimming left V 1 base short and J 6 bases short, with 9 bases between. CDR3 nucleotides: TGTGCCAGCTCACCACTTGTAGGGGATGGCTACACCTTC. Translation gives CASSPLVGDGYTF.

The V gene is TRBV11-2, the J gene TRBJ2-7; 9 bases are shared with TRBD1. Germline values: CDR1 SGHAT, CDR2 FQNNGV. The V gene end was trimmed by 0 bases and the J gene end by 3 bases; junction bases not matched to a gene: 3. The CDR3 is 15 amino acids. The CDR3 DNA reads as TGTGCCAGCAGCTTAGAGCGGGACAGGGTCTACGAGCAGTACTTC. As protein: CASSLERDRVYEQYF.

V usage is TRBV30 and J usage is TRBJ2-7; 10 bases line up with TRBD1. Unmatched junction bases numbered 4, after V lost 2 bases and J lost 6 bases. The CDR3 runs to 13 residues. The V gene's germline CDR1 is GTSNPN and CDR2 SVGIG (reference sequence). The CDR3 region is CAWSRDRGREQYF. DNA of the CDR3: TGTGCCTGGAGTCGGGACAGGGGTCGCGAGCAGTACTTC.

V and J are TRBV11-2 and TRBJ2-1, with a tentative D call TRBD2 (6 bases). The CDR3 has 14 residues. Germline-derived CDR1 and CDR2 are SGHAT and FQNNGV. V was trimmed by 1 base and J by 7 bases, leaving 11 bases between them. Here the CDR3 reads CASSLVGSRNEQFF. As DNA, the CDR3 is TGTGCCAGCAGCTTAGTCGGGAGTAGAAATGAGCAGTTCTTC.

In its sample, this clone was seen a few times. V gene TRBV18 combines with J gene TRBJ1-4; D is undetermined. Trimming removed 9 bases at V and 1 base at J, with 12 bases between. CDR3 length: 14 residues. Germline V lookup: CDR1 KGHSH, CDR2 LQKENI. The DNA of the CDR3 is TGTGCCAGTAATCCCGGAGGAACTAATGAAAAACTGTTTTTT. It specifies CASNPGGTNEKLFF. Complete variable domain (other parts from reference TRBV18 and TRBJ1-4): NAGVMQNPRHLVRRRGQEARLRCSPMKGHSHVYWYRQLPEEGLKFMVYLQKENIIDESGMPKERFSAEFPKEGPSILRIQQVVRGDSAAYFCASNPGGTNEKLFFGSGTQLSVL.

The chain links TRBV19 to TRBJ1-1, with 10 bases aligning to TRBD1. CDR3 length: 14 amino acids. The V gene end was trimmed by 2 bases and the J gene end by 6 bases; junction bases not matched to a gene: 3. CDR1 and CDR2 from the germline V gene are LNHDA and SQIVND (reference sequence). In DNA, the CDR3 is TGTGCCAGTAGTATAAGACAGGGGGCTGCTGAAGCTTTCTTT. Translating it yields CASSIRQGAAEAFF.

Concerning this clone itself: Within the sample, other DNA sequences also encode this same CDR3. The chain employs TRBV7-8 and TRBJ2-1; TRBD1 might be the D (5 bases). The germline V and J ends were trimmed by 5 bases and 7 bases, with 12 bases remaining between them. The CDR3 totals 13 residues. CDR1 SGHVS and CDR2 FQNEAQ come from the germline V gene. The CDR3 region has the DNA TGTGCCAGCAGCCGCAAAACAGGTAATGAGCAGTTCTTC. Translation: CASSRKTGNEQFF.

The genes are TRBV12-3 or TRBV12-4 and TRBJ1-1, with a tentative D call TRBD1 (6 bases). V lost 6 bases, J lost 6 bases, and 11 bases lay in between. The CDR3 is 12 amino acids. CDR3 bases: TGTGCCAGCAGCAGAGGGGGTCCTGAAGCTTTCTTT. Protein product: CASSRGGPEAFF.

The chain recombines TRBV7-9 with TRBJ2-3, with TRBD2 matching 15 bases. This CDR3 has 19 amino acids. J lost 3 bases, V lost 5 bases, and 12 bases had no gene match. Germline lookup yields CDR1 SEHNR and CDR2 FQNEAQ (reference sequence). CDR3 amino acids: CASSGHGTSGGIRTDTQYF. Written as DNA, the CDR3 is TGTGCCAGCAGCGGCCACGGGACTAGCGGGGGGATAAGGACAGATACGCAGTATTTT.

This clone was observed a single time. The rearrangement joins TRBV11-3 to TRBJ2-2; a weak D match, TRBD1 (6 bases). Looked up from germline, CDR1 is SGHNT and CDR2 is YENEEA. V was cut by 5 bases and J by 2 bases, with 18 bases left in between. The length of the CDR3 is 17 residues. CDR3 nucleotides: TGTGCCAGCAGCCTAGGGGGAACAGGGCGAAACACCGGGGAGCTGTTTTTT. Translation: CASSLGGTGRNTGELFF. Complete variable domain (other parts from reference TRBV11-3 and TRBJ2-2): EAGVVQSPRYKIIEKKQPVAFWCNPISGHNTLYWYLQNLGQGPELLIRYENEEAVDDSQLPKDRFSAERLKGVDSTLKIQPAELGDSAVYLCASSLGGTGRNTGELFFGEGSRLTVL.

The chain employs TRBV19 and TRBJ1-2; the D is unclear. The CDR3 is made up of 11 amino acids. In germline, CDR1 is LNHDA, CDR2 SQIVND (reference sequence). Trimming took off 6 bases at V and 2 bases at J, with 4 bases between the two ends. The CDR3 DNA is TGTGCCAGTAGCTTGAACTATGGCTACACCTTC. Its translation is CASSLNYGYTF.

There are a few counts of this clone. This rearrangement joins TRBV6-2 or TRBV6-3 to TRBJ2-7; D might be TRBD1 (7 bases). Deletions cut 3 bases from V and 5 bases from J, with 14 bases between. Per germline, CDR1 MNHEY and CDR2 SVGEGT. This CDR3 has 14 residues. This CDR3 reads CASSYSTGRHEQYF. The DNA for the CDR3 is TGTGCCAGCAGTTATTCGACAGGGAGGCACGAGCAGTACTTC.

The sample holds many counts of this clone. This rearrangement joins TRBV5-4 to TRBJ2-3, with D perhaps TRBD1 (5 bases). The V gene's germline CDR1 is SGHNT and CDR2 YYREEE (reference sequence). Trimming pared 6 bases from V and 3 bases from J, leaving 20 bases between. The CDR3 consists of 16 residues. CDR3 sequence (DNA): TGTGCCAGCACCCCAGGGCCACCTAGGGCGACAGATACGCAGTATTTT. Translated, it gives CASTPGPPRATDTQYF.

The CDR3, as DNA: TGTGCCTGGAGTGTAAACATCCAGGGGGGCTACACCTTC. The encoded protein is CAWSVNIQGGYTF. This chain connects TRBV30 to TRBJ1-2; possible D gene TRBD1, 6 bases. Germline-derived CDR1 and CDR2 are GTSNPN and SVGIG (reference sequence). The CDR3 runs to 13 residues. The germline V and J ends were trimmed by 0 bases and 8 bases, with 13 bases remaining between them. The whole variable domain, filled in from reference TRBV30 and TRBJ1-2, reads SQTIHQWPATLVQPVGSPLSLECTVEGTSNPNLYWYRQAAGRGLQLLFYSVGIGQISSEVPQNLSASRPQDRQFILSSKKLLLSDSGFYLCAWSVNIQGGYTFGSGTRLTVV.

This clone was recorded at least ten times. The CDR3 coding sequence is TGTGCCAGCAGTGAAGCAGGCAGGGGCCTGGGCTACACCTTC. Encoded protein: CASSEAGRGLGYTF. This chain uses TRBV6-1 with TRBJ1-2, with a tentative D call TRBD1 (6 bases). V was pared by 0 bases and J by 8 bases, with 13 bases between. The length of the CDR3 is 14 residues. CDR1 MNHNS and CDR2 SASEGT come from the germline V gene.

The chain links TRBV11-2 to TRBJ1-4; D not certain. Per germline, CDR1 SGHAT and CDR2 FQNNGV. Trimming left V 4 bases short and J 7 bases short, with 19 bases between. There are 16 residues in the CDR3. The CDR3 loop reads CASSYRSGSRGEKLFF. The CDR3 DNA reads as TGTGCCAGCAGCTACCGGTCGGGATCCCGCGGTGAAAAACTGTTTTTT. Full variable domain (rest looked up from reference TRBV11-2 and TRBJ1-4): EAGVAQSPRYKIIEKRQSVAFWCNPISGHATLYWYQQILGQGPKLLIQFQNNGVVDDSQLPKDRFSAERLKGVDSTLKIQPAKLEDSAVYLCASSYRSGSRGEKLFFGSGTQLSVL.

This clone has only one observation. J is TRBJ2-7 and V is TRBV5-6, with 8 bases fitting TRBD1. The junction had 2 bases not matched to a gene; V was cut back by 1 base and J by 2 bases. Germline V gene lookup returns CDR1 SGHDT and CDR2 YYEEEE. There are 14 residues in the CDR3. CDR3 sequence: CASSLRQGTYEQYF. The CDR3 nucleotides are TGTGCCAGCAGCTTGAGACAGGGGACCTACGAGCAGTACTTC. Based on the CDR3 plus reference TRBV5-6 and TRBJ2-7, the full variable domain is DAGVTQSPTHLIKTRGQQVTLRCSPKSGHDTVSWYQQALGQGPQFIFQYYEEEERQRGNFPDRFSGHQFPNYSSELNVNALLLGDSALYLCASSLRQGTYEQYFGPGTRLTVT.

The rearrangement uses TRBV5-1 and TRBJ2-6; perhaps TRBD1 as D (5 bases). V lost 4 bases and J lost 1, with 15 bases in between. The CDR3 contains 17 residues. CDR1 is SGHRS and CDR2 is YFSETQ in the germline V gene. DNA of the CDR3: TGCGCCAGCAGCCCCCAACAGGTTACTTCTGGGGCCAACGTCCTGACTTTC. Amino acid sequence: CASSPQQVTSGANVLTF.